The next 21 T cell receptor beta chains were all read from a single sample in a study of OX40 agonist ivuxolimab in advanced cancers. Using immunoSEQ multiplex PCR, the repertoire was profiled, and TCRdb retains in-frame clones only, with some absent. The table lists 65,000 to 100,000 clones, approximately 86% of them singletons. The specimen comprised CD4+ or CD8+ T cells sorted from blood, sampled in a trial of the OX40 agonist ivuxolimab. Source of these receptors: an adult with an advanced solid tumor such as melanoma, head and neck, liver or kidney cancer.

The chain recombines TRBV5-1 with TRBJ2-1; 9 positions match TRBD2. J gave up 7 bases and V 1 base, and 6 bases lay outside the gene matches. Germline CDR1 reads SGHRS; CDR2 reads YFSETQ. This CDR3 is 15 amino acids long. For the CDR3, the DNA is TGCGCCAGCAGCTTGTTGGCTAGCGGGATGAATGAGCAGTTCTTC. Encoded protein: CASSLLASGMNEQFF.

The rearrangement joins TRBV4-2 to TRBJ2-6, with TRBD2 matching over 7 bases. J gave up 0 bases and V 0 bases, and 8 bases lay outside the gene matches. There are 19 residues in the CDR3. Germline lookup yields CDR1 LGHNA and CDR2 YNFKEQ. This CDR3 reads CASSQDSRTRVSGANVLTF. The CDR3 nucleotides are TGTGCCAGCAGCCAAGATTCCCGGACTAGAGTCTCTGGGGCCAACGTCCTGACTTTC.

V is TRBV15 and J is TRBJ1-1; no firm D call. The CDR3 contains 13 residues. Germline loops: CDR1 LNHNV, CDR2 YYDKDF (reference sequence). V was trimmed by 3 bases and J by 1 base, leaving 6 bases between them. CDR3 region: CATSRTENTEAFF. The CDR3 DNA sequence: TGTGCCACCAGCAGGACGGAGAACACTGAAGCTTTCTTT.

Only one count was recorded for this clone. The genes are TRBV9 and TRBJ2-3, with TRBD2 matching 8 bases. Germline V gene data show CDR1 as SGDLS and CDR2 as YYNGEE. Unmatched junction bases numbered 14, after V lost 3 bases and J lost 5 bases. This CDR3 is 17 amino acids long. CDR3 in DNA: TGTGCCAGCAGCGCCTACGGGCGGGAGGTTGGGGTAGATACGCAGTATTTT. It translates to CASSAYGREVGVDTQYF.

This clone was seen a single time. This CDR3 is CAWSRATGYGYTF. In DNA form, the CDR3 reads TGTGCCTGGAGTAGGGCGACTGGGTATGGCTACACCTTC. The V call is TRBV30, the J call TRBJ1-2; D unclear. Trimming left V 2 bases short and J 5 bases short, with 12 bases between. The CDR3 is 13 amino acids. Germline-derived CDR1 and CDR2 are GTSNPN and SVGIG (reference sequence).

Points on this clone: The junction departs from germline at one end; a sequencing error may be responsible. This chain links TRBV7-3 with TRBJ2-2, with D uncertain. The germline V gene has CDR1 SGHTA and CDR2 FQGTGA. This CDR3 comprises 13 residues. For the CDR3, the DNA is TGTACCAGCAGCTCCCGAACACCCGGGGAGCTGTTTTTT. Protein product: CTSSSRTPGELFF.

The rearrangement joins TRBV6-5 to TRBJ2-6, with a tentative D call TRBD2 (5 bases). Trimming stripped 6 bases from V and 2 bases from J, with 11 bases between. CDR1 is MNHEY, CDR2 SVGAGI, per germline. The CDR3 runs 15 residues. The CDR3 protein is CASRVEGAGANVLTF. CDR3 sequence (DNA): TGTGCCAGCAGGGTCGAGGGCGCTGGGGCCAACGTCCTGACTTTC.

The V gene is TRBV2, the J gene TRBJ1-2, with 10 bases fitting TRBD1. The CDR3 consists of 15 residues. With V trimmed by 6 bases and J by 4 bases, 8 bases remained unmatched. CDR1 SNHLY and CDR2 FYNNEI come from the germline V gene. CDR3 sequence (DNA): TGTGCCAGCAGGAGGGGGACAGGGGATTTCTATGGCTACACCTTC. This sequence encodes CASRRGTGDFYGYTF.

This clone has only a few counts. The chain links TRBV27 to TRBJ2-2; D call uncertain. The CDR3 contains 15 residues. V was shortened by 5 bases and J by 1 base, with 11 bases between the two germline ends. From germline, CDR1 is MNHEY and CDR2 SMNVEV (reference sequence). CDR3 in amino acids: CASSTESRNTGELFF. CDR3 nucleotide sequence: TGTGCCAGCAGTACAGAATCCCGGAACACCGGGGAGCTGTTTTTT.

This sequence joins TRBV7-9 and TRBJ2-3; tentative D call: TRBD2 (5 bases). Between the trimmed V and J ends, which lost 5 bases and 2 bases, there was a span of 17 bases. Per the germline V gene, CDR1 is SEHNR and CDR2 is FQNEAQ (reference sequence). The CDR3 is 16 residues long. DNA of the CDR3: TGTGCCAGCAGCCCTGGGGTAGCGCTTAACACAGATACGCAGTATTTT. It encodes CASSPGVALNTDTQYF.

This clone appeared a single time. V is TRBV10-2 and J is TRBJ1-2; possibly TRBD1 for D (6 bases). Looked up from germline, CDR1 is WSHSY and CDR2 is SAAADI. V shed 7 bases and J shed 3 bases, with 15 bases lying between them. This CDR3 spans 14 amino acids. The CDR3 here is CASNRDKKYYGYTF. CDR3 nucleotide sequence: TGCGCCAGCAACCGGGACAAGAAGTACTATGGCTACACCTTC.

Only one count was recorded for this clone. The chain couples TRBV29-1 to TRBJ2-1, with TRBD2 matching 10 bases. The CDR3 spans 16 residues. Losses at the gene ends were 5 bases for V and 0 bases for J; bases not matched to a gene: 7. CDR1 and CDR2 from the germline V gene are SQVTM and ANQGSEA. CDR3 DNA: TGCAGCGTTCAGGTAGCGGGAGGAATCTCCTACAATGAGCAGTTCTTC. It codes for CSVQVAGGISYNEQFF.

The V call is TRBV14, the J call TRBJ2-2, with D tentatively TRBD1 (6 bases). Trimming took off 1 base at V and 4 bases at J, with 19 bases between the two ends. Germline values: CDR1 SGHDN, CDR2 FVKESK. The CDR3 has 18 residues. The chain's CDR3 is CASSQVLGRGFFTGELFF. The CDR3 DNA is TGTGCCAGCAGCCAAGTCCTGGGCAGGGGCTTTTTCACCGGGGAGCTGTTTTTT.

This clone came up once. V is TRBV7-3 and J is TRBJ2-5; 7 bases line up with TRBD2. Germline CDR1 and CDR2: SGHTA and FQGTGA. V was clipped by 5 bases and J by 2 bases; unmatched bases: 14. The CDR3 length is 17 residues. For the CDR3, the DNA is TGTGCCAGCAGCCACGGCGGGGGAATAACTACACAAGAGACCCAGTACTTC. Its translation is CASSHGGGITTQETQYF.

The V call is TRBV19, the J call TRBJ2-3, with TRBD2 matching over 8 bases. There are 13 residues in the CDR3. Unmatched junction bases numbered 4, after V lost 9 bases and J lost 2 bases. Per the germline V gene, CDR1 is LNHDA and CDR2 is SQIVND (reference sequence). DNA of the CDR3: TGTGCCAGCGGGGGGGGGAACACAGATACGCAGTATTTT. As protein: CASGGGNTDTQYF.

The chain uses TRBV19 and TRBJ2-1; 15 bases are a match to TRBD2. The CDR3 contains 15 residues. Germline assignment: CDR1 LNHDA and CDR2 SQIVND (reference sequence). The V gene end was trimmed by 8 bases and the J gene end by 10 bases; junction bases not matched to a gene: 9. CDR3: CASSWTSGREGEQFF. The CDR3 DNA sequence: TGTGCCAGTTCTTGGACTAGCGGGAGGGAGGGCGAGCAGTTCTTC. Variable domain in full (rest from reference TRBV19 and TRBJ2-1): DGGITQSPKYLFRKEGQNVTLSCEQNLNHDAMYWYRQDPGQGLRLIYYSQIVNDFQKGDIAEGYSVSREKKESFPLTVTSAQKNPTAFYLCASSWTSGREGEQFFGPGTRLTVL.

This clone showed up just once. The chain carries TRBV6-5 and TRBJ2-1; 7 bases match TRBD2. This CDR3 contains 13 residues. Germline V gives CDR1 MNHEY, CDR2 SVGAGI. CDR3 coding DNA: TGTGCTACAGTTTCGGGGGGTCGCAATGAGCAGTTCTTC. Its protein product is CATVSGGRNEQFF.

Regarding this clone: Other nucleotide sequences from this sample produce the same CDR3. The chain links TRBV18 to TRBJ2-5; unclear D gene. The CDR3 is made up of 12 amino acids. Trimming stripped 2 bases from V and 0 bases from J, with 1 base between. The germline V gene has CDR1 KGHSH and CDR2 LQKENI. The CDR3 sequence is CASSPYQETQYF. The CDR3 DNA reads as TGTGCCAGCTCACCATACCAAGAGACCCAGTACTTC.

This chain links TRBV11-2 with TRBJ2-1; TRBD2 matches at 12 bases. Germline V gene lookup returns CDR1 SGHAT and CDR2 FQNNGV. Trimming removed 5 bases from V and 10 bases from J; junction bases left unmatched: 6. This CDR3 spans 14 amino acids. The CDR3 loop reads CASSPGLAGKEQFF. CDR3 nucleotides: TGTGCCAGCAGCCCTGGACTAGCGGGGAAGGAGCAGTTCTTC.

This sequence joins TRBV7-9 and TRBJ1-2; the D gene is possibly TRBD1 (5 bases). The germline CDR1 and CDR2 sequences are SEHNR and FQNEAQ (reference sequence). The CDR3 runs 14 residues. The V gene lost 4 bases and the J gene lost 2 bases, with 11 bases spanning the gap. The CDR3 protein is CASSYLGQNYGYTF. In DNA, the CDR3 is TGTGCCAGCAGCTACCTAGGACAAAACTATGGCTACACCTTC.

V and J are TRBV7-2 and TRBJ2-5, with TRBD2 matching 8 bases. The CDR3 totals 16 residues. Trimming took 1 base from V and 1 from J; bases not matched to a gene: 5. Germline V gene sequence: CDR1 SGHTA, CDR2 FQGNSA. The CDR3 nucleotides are TGTGCCAGCAGCTTAGGAAGCGGGAGATTCCAAGAGACCCAGTACTTC. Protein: CASSLGSGRFQETQYF.